This T cell receptor beta chain was identified in a study of a mutant IDH1 vaccine in newly diagnosed glioma. This CDR3 has 15 amino acids. V shed 9 bases and J 3 bases; nucleotides not matched to a gene: 8. From germline, CDR1 is SGHRS and CDR2 YFSETQ. Time point meaning: week 5, during vaccination. Each dose delivered 300 ug of mutant IDH1 20-mer peptide subcutaneously with imiquimod. About this clone itself: Its cognate antigen is unknown.

Clones were sequenced by immunoSEQ multiplex PCR, and TCRdb holds only the in-frame ones, with some missing. The top ten clones hold roughly 5.6% of a sample with around 50,000 clones, around four fifths of them seen once. Sample: PBMCs, taken from a glioma patient whose treatment included an IDH1 peptide vaccine. The chain couples TRBV5-1 to TRBJ2-5; 13 bases are shared with TRBD2. The source is a man between 45 and 60 years old with glioma. The CDR3 region has the DNA TGCGCCACCAGACTAGCGGGGGGCGTTAAAGAGACCCAGTACTTC. Translation gives CATRLAGGVKETQYF. Looking up the rest from reference TRBV5-1 and TRBJ2-5 gives the full variable domain: KAGVTQTPRYLIKTRGQQVTLSCSPISGHRSVSWYQQTPGQGLQFLFEYFSETQRNKGNFPGRFSGRQFSNSRSEMNVSTLELGDSALYLCATRLAGGVKETQYFGPGTRLLVL.